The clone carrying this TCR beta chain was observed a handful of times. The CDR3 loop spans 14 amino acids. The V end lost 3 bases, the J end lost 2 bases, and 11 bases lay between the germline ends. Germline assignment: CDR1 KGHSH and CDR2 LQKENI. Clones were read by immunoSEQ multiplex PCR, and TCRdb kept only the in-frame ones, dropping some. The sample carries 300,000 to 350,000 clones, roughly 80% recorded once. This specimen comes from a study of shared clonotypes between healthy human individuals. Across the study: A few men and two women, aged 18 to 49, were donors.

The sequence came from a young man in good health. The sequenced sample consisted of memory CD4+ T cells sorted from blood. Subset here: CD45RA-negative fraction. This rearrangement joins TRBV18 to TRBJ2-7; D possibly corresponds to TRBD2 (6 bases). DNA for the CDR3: TGTGCCAGCTCACCTCGAGGGAGGACCTACGAGCAGTACTTC. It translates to CASSPRGRTYEQYF.